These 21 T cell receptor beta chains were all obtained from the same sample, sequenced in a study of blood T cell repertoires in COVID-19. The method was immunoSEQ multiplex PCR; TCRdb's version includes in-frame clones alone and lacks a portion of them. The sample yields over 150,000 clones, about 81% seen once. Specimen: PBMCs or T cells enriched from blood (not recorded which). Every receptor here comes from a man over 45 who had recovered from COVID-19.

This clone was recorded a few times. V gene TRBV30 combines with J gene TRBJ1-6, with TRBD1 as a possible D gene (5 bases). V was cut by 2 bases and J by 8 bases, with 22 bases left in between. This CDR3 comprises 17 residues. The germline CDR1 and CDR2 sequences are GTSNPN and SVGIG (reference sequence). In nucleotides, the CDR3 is TGTGCCTGGAGTCTGCAAAGGGGATTCGGTTTCTATTCACCCCTCCACTTT. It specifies CAWSLQRGFGFYSPLHF.

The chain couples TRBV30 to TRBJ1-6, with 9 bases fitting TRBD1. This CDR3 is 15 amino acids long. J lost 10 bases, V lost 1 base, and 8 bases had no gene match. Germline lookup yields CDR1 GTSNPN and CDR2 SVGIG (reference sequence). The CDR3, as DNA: TGTGCCTGGAGTGCCGGGACAGGGATCAGCTCACCCCTCCACTTT. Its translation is CAWSAGTGISSPLHF.

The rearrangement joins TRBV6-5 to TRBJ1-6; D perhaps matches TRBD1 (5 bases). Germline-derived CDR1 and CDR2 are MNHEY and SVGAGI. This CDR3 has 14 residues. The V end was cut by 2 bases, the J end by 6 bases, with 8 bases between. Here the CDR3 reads CASSYRQSNSPLHF. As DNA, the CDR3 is TGTGCCAGCAGTTACCGACAGTCTAATTCACCCCTCCACTTT.

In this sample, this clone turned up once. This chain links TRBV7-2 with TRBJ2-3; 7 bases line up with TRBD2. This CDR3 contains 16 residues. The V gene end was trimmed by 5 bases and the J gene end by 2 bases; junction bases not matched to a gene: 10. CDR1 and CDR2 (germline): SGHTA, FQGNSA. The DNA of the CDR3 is TGTGCCAGCAGCCTAGGCCGGGCGGGAGCCACAGATACGCAGTATTTT. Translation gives CASSLGRAGATDTQYF.

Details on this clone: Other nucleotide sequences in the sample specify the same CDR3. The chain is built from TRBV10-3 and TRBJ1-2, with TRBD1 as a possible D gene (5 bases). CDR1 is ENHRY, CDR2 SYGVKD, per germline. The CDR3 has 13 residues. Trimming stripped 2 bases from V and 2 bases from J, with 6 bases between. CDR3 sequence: CAISEDSNYGYTF. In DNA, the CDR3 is TGTGCCATCAGTGAGGACAGCAACTATGGCTACACCTTC.

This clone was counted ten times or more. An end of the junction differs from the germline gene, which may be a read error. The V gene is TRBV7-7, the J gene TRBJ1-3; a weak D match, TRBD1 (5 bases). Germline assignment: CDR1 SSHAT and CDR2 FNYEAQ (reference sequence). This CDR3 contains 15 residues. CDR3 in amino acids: CASSSGRSGGNTIYF. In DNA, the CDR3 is TGTGCTAGCAGCTCGGGACGGAGCGGGGGAAACACCATATATTTT.

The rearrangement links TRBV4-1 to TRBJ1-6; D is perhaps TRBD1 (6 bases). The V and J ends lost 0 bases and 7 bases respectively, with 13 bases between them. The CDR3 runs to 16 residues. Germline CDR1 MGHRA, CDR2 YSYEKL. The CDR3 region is CASSQDQAGDNSPLHF. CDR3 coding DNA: TGCGCCAGCAGCCAAGATCAGGCAGGGGACAATTCACCCCTCCACTTT.

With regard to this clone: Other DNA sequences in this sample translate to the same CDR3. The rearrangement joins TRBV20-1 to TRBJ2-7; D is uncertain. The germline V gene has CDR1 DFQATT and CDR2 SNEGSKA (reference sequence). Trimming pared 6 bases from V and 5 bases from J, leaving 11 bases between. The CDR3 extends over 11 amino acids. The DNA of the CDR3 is TGCAGTGCCCGTAGTGGGCACGAGCAGTACTTC. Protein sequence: CSARSGHEQYF.

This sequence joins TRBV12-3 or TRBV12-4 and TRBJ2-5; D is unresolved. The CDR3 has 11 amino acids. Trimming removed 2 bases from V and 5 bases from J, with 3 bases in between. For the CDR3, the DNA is TGTGCCAGCAGTTTACGGGAGACCCAGTACTTC. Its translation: CASSLRETQYF.

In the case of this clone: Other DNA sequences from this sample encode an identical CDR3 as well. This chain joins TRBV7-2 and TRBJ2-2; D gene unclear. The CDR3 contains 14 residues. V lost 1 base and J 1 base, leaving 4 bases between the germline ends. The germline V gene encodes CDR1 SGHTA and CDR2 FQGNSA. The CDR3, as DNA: TGTGCCAGCAGCTTAGTCCGGAACACCGGGGAGCTGTTTTTT. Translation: CASSLVRNTGELFF. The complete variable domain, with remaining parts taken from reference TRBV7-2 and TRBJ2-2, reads GAGVSQSPSNKVTEKGKDVELRCDPISGHTALYWYRQSLGQGLEFLIYFQGNSAPDKSGLPSDRFSAERTGGSVSTLTIQRTQQEDSAVYLCASSLVRNTGELFFGEGSRLTVL.

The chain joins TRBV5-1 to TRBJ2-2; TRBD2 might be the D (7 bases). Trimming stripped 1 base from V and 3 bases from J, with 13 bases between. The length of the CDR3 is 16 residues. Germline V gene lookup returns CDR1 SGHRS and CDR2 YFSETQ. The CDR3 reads CASSLSAGAHTGELFF. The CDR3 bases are TGCGCCAGCAGCTTGAGCGCGGGGGCCCACACCGGGGAGCTGTTTTTT.

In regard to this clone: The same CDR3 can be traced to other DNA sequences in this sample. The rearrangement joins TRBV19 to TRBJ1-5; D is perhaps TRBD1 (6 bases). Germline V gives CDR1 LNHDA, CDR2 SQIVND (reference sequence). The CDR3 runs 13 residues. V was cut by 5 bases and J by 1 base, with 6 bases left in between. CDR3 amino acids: CASSQGSNQPQHF. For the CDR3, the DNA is TGTGCCAGTAGTCAGGGGAGCAATCAGCCCCAGCATTTT. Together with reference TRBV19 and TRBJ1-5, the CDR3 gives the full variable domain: DGGITQSPKYLFRKEGQNVTLSCEQNLNHDAMYWYRQDPGQGLRLIYYSQIVNDFQKGDIAEGYSVSREKKESFPLTVTSAQKNPTAFYLCASSQGSNQPQHFGDGTRLSIL.

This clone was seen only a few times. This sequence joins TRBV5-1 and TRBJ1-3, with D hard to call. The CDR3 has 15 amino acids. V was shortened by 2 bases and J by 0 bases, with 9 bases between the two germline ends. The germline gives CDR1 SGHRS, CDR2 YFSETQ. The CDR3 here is CASSFFAGSGNTIYF. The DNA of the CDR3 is TGCGCCAGCAGCTTTTTCGCCGGCTCTGGAAACACCATATATTTT.

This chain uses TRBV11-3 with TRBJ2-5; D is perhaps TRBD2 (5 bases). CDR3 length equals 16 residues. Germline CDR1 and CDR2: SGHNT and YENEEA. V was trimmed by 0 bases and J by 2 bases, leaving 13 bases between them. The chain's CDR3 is CASSLDSGKPQETQYF. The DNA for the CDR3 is TGTGCCAGCAGCTTAGATTCCGGGAAACCTCAAGAGACCCAGTACTTC.

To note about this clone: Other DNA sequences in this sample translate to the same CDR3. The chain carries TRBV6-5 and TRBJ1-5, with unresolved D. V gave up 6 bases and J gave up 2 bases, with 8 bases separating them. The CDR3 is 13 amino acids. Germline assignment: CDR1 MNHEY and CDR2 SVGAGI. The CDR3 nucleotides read TGTGCCAGCAGCCCGCGGGGCAATCAGCCCCAGCATTTT. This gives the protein CASSPRGNQPQHF.

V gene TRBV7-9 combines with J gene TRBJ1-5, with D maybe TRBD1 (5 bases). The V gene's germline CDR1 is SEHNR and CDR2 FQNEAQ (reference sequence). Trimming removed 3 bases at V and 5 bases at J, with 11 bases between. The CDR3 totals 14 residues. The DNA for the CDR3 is TGTGCCAGCAGCTTTGGAGGGGTTCATCAGCCCCAGCATTTT. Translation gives CASSFGGVHQPQHF.

CDR3 bases: TGTGCCAGCTCACCACGGGGACAGGGATCTCACGAGCAGTACTTC. This gives the protein CASSPRGQGSHEQYF. This chain connects TRBV18 to TRBJ2-7; 9 nucleotides line up with TRBD1. The CDR3 contains 15 residues. Germline CDR1 and CDR2: KGHSH and LQKENI. V lost 1 base and J lost 5; bases outside the gene matches: 6.

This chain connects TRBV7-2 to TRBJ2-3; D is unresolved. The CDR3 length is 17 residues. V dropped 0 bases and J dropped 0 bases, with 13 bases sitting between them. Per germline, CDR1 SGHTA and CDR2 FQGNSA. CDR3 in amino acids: CASSLAPLSTSTDTQYF. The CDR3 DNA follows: TGTGCCAGCAGCTTAGCACCTCTTTCGACTAGCACAGATACGCAGTATTTT.

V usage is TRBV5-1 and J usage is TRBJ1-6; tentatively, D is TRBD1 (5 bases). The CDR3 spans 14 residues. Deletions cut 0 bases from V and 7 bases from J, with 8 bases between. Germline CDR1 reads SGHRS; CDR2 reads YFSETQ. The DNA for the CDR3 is TGCGCCAGCAGCTTGGGGCAGGGAAATTCACCCCTCCACTTT. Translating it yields CASSLGQGNSPLHF.

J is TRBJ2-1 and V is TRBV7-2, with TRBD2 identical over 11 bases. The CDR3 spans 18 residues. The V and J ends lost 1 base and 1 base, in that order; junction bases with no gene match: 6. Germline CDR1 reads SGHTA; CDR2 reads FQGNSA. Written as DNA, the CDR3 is TGTGCCAGCAGCTTAGACGTTGGACTAGCGGGTTCCTACAATGAGCAGTTCTTC. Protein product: CASSLDVGLAGSYNEQFF.

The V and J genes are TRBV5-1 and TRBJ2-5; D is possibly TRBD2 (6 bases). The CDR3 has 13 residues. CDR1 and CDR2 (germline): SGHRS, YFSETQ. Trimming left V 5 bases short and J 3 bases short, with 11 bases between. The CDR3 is CASRRRGKETQYF. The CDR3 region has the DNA TGCGCCAGCAGAAGGCGGGGTAAAGAGACCCAGTACTTC.